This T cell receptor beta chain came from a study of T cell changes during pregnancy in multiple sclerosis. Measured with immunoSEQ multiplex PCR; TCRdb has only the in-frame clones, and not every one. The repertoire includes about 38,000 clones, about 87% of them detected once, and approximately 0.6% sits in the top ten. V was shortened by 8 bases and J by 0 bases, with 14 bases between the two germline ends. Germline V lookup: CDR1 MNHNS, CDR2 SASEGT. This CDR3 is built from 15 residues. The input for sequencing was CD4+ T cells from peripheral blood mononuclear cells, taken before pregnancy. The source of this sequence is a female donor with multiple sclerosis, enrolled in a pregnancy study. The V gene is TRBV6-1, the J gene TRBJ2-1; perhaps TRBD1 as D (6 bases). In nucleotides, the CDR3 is TGTGCCAGCGGAATGACAGGACTCTCCTACAATGAGCAGTTCTTC. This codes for CASGMTGLSYNEQFF.